The clone carrying this T cell receptor (beta chain) showed up just once. Antigen: not known. This sample is part of a study of tumor and adjacent non-tumor tissue in lung cancer. Overall study: The cohort had about twelve adenocarcinoma, a couple of squamous cell and 1 small cell patients. General study points: Shorter survival was associated with higher TCR diversity in tumors. Significantly higher TCR diversity was found in tumor than normal lung.

Three rounds of nested PCR, following a modified ARM-PCR protocol, produced the TCRbeta library. Using its own MiXCR run on the multiplex PCR reads, TCRdb lists one record per CDR3 protein. Here the sample spans some 120,000 distinct CDR3 sequences, about 66% being singletons. No cell sorting was done before RNA was extracted from the tissue. Donors were chemotherapy-naive, newly diagnosed lung cancer surgical patients in China, August–November 2014. This receptor was obtained from a man aged 25 to 40 with non-small cell lung cancer. The sample taken for sequencing was lung tumor tissue.

CDR3 amino acids: CSVSGGLAGLSSYNEQFF. The CDR3 region has the DNA TGCAGTGTTAGTGGGGGCCTAGCGGGGCTGAGCTCCTACAATGAGCAGTTCTTC. V is TRBV20-1 and J is TRBJ2-1; 9 bases are shared with TRBD2. Losses at the gene ends were 7 bases for V and 0 bases for J; bases not matched to a gene: 16. The CDR3 has 18 amino acids. CDR1 DFQATT and CDR2 SNEGSKA come from the germline V gene (reference sequence).